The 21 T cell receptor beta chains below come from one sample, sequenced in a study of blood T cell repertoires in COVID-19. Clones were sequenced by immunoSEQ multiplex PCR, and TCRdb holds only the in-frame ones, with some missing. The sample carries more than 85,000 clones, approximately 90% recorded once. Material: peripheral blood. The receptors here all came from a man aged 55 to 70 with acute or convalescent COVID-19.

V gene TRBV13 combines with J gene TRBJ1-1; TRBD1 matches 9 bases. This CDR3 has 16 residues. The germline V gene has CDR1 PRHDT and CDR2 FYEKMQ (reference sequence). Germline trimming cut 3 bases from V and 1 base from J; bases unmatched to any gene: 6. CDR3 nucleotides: TGTGCCAGCAGCTTCGTCCCGACAGGGGGGAACACTGAAGCTTTCTTT. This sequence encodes CASSFVPTGGNTEAFF.

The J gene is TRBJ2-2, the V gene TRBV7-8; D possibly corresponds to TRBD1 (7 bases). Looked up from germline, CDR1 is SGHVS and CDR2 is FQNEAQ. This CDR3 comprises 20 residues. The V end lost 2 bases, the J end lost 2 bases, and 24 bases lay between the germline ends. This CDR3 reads CASSLNVWGDSSPNTGELFF. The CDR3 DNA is TGTGCCAGCAGCTTAAACGTATGGGGGGACAGCTCACCCAACACCGGGGAGCTGTTTTTT.

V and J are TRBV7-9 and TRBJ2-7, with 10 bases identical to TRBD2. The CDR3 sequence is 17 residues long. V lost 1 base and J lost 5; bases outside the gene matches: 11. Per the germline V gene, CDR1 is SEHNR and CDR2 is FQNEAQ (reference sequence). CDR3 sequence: CASSLVESSGRPNEQYF. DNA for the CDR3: TGTGCCAGCAGCTTAGTCGAATCTAGCGGGAGACCTAACGAGCAGTACTTC.

CDR3 region: CASSIDGTGPYGYTF. CDR3 in DNA: TGCGCCAGCAGCATAGACGGGACAGGACCCTATGGCTACACCTTC. The chain joins TRBV5-1 to TRBJ1-2; 8 nucleotides line up with TRBD1. The CDR3 consists of 15 residues. With 4 bases clipped from V and 4 bases from J, the junction kept 9 bases outside the gene matches. Germline assignment: CDR1 SGHRS and CDR2 YFSETQ.

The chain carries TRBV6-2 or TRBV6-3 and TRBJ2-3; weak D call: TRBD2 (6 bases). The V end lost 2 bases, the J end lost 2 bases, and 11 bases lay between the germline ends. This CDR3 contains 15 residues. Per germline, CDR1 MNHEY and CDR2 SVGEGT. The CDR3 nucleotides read TGTGCCAGCAGTTACCCCGGGGACTTCACAGATACGCAGTATTTT. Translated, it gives CASSYPGDFTDTQYF.

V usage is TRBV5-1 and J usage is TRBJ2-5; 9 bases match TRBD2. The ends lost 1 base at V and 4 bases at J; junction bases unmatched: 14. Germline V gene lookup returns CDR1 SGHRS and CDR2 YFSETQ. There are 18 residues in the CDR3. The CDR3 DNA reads TGCGCCAGCAGCTTGTGGAGCGGGAGGAGCCGCATGGGAGAGACCCAGTACTTC. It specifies CASSLWSGRSRMGETQYF.

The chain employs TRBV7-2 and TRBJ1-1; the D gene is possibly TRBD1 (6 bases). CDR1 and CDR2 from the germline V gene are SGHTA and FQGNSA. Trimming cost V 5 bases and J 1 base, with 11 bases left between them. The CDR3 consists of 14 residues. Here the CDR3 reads CASSQTGRNTEAFF. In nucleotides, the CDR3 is TGTGCCAGCAGCCAGACAGGTCGGAACACTGAAGCTTTCTTT.

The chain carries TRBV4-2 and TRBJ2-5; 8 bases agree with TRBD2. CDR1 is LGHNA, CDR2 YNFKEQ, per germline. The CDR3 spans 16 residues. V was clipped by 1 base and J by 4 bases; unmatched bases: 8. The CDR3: CASSQGLAGTGETQYF. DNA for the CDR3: TGTGCCAGCAGCCAAGGGTTAGCGGGAACGGGAGAGACCCAGTACTTC.

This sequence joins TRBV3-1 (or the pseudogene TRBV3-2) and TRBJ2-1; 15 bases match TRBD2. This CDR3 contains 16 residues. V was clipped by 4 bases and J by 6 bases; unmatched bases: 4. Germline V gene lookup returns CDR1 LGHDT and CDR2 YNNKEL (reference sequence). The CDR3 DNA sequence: TGTGCCAGCAGCCCAGGACTAGCGGGAGGGGTCAATGAGCAGTTCTTC. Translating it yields CASSPGLAGGVNEQFF.

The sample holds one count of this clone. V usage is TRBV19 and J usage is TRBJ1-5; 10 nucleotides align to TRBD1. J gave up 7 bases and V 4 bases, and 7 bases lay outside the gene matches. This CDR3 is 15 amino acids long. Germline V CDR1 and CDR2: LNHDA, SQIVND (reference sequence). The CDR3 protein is CASSNGQGGLQPQHF. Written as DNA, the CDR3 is TGTGCCAGTAGTAACGGACAGGGGGGTTTGCAGCCCCAGCATTTT.

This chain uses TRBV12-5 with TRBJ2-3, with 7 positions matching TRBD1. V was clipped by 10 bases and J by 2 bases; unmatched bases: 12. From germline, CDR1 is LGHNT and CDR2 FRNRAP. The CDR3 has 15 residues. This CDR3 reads CATNPPTGTTDTQYF. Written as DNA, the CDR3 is TGTGCTACCAACCCCCCGACAGGGACCACAGATACGCAGTATTTT.

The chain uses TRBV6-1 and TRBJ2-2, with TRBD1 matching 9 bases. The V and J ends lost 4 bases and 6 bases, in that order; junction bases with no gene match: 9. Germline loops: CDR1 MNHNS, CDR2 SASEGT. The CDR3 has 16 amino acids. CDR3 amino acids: CASSVRTGVISGELFF. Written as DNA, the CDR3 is TGTGCCAGCAGTGTGAGGACAGGGGTAATTTCCGGGGAGCTGTTTTTT.

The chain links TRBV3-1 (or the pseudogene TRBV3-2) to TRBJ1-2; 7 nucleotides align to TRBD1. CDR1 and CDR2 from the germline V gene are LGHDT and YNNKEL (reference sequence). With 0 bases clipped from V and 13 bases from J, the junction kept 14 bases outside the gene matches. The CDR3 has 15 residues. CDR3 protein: CASSQENRGRASGTF. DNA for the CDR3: TGTGCCAGCAGCCAAGAAAACAGGGGACGCGCCTCCGGCACCTTC.

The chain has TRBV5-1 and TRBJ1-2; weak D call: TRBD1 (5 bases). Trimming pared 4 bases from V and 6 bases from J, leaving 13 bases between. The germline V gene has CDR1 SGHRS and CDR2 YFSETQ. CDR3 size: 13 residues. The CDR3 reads CASSVLGGHGYTF. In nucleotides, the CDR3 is TGCGCCAGCAGCGTCTTGGGGGGACATGGCTACACCTTC.

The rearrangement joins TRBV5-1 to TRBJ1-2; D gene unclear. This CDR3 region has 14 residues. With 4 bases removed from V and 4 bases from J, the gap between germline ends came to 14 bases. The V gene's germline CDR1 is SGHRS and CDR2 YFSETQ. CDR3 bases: TGCGCCAGCAGCCCTCAAACCCGGGGCTATGGCTACACCTTC. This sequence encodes CASSPQTRGYGYTF.

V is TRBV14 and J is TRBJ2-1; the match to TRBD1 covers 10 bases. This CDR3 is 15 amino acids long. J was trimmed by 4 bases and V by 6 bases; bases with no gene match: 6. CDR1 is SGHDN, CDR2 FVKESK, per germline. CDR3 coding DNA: TGTGCCAGCAGTCCCGGGACAGGGGCTTACAATGAGCAGTTCTTC. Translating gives CASSPGTGAYNEQFF.

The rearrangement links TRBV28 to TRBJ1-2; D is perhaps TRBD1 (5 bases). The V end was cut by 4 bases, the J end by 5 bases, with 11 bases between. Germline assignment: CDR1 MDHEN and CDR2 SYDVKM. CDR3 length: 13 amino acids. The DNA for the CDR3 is TGTGCCAGCAGTTCCCAGACAGTATATGGCTACACCTTC. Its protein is CASSSQTVYGYTF.

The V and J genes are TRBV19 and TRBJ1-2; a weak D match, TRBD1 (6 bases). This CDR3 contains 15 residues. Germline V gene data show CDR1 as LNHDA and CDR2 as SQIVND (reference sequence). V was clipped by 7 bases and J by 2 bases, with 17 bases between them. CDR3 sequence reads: CASMEAPGVNYGYTF. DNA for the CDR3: TGTGCCAGTATGGAGGCCCCAGGGGTCAACTATGGCTACACCTTC.

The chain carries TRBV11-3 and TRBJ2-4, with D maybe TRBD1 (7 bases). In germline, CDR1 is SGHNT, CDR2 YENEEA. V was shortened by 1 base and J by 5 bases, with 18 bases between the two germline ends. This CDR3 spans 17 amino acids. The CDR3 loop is CASSLGGGGDGENIQYF. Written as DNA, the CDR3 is TGTGCCAGCAGCTTAGGTGGAGGGGGCGATGGAGAAAACATTCAGTACTTC.

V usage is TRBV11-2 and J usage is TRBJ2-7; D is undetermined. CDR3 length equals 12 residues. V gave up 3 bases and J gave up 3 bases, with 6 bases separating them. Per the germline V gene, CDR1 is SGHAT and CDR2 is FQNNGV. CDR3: CASSFGVYEQYF. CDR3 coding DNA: TGTGCCAGCAGCTTCGGAGTCTACGAGCAGTACTTC.

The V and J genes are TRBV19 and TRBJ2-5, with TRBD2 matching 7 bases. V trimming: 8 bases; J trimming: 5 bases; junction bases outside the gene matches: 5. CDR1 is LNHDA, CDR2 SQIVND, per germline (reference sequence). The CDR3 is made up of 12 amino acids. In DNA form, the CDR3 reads TGTGCCAGTTCTTACGGGGGGGAGACCCAGTACTTC. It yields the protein CASSYGGETQYF.